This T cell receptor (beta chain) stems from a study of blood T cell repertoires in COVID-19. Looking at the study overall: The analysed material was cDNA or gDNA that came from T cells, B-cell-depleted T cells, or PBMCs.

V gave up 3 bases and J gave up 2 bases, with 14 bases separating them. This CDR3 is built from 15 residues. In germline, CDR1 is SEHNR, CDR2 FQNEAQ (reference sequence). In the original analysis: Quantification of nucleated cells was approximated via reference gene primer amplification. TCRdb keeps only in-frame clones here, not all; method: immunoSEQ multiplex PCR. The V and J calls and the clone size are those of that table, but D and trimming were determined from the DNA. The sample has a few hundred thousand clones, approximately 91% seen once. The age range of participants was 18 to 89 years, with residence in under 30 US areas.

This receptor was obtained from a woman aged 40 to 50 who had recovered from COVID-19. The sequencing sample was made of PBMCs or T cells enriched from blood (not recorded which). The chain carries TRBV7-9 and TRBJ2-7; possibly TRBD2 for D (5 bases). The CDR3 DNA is TGTGCCAGCAGCTTCCCCCGGGGTCAGACCTACGAGCAGTACTTC. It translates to CASSFPRGQTYEQYF.